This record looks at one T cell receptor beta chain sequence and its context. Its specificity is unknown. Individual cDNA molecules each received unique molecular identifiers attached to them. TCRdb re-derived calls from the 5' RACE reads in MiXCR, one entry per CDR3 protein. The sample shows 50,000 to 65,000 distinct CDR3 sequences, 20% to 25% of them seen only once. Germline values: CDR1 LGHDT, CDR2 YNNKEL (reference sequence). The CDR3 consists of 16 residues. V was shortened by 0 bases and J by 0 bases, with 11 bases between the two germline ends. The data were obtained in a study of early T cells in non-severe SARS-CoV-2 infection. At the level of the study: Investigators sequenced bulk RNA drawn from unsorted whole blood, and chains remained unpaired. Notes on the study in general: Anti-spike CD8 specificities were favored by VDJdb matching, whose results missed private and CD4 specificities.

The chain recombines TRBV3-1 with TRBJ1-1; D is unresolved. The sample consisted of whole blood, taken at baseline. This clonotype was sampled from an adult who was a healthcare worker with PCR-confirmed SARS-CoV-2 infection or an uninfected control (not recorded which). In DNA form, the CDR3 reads TGTGCCAGCAGCCAAGATCTGGCCCTTCTGAACACTGAAGCTTTCTTT. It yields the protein CASSQDLALLNTEAFF.